These 27 T cell receptor beta chains share one sample of origin, sequenced in a study of T cell responses to AZD1222 COVID-19 vaccine. This table comes from immunoSEQ multiplex PCR, and its TCRdb copy is limited to in-frame clones, with some not included. The table records about 120,000 clones, approximately 85% of them present only once. The sample in question was peripheral blood, obtained on day 0 of MenACWY control vaccination. These receptors were taken from an adult in good health.

The CDR3 nucleotides read TGTGCCAGCAGCGTATTAACAGGGGGCGCAGATACGCAGTATTTT. As protein: CASSVLTGGADTQYF. The V and J genes are TRBV9 and TRBJ2-3; 9 bases agree with TRBD1. With V trimmed by 1 base and J by 4 bases, 4 bases remained unmatched. Germline loops: CDR1 SGDLS, CDR2 YYNGEE. The CDR3 is 15 residues long.

V and J are TRBV18 and TRBJ2-3, with D possibly matching TRBD1 (6 bases). Germline V gene data show CDR1 as KGHSH and CDR2 as LQKENI. Trimming pared 3 bases from V and 2 bases from J, leaving 9 bases between. The CDR3 length is 14 residues. CDR3 region: CASSPRQDTDTQYF. CDR3 nucleotides: TGTGCCAGCTCACCCAGACAGGACACAGATACGCAGTATTTT.

V gene TRBV2 combines with J gene TRBJ1-5; D gene unclear. This CDR3 has 11 amino acids. Germline values: CDR1 SNHLY, CDR2 FYNNEI. The germline V and J ends were trimmed by 7 bases and 6 bases, with 7 bases remaining between them. The CDR3 reads CASNNGQPQHF. The CDR3 nucleotides read TGTGCCAGCAATAACGGTCAGCCCCAGCATTTT.

The chain links TRBV18 to TRBJ1-6; weak D call: TRBD1 (6 bases). The CDR3 length is 18 residues. Per the germline V gene, CDR1 is KGHSH and CDR2 is LQKENI. The V end was cut by 2 bases, the J end by 6 bases, with 20 bases between. The CDR3 region has the DNA TGTGCCAGCTCACCAAGGGGGGGCTTAGGCGGTGTTAATTCACCCCTCCACTTT. Its translation is CASSPRGGLGGVNSPLHF. Supplemented by reference TRBV18 and TRBJ1-6, the full variable domain reads NAGVMQNPRHLVRRRGQEARLRCSPMKGHSHVYWYRQLPEEGLKFMVYLQKENIIDESGMPKERFSAEFPKEGPSILRIQQVVRGDSAAYFCASSPRGGLGGVNSPLHFGNGTRLTVT.

V and J are TRBV4-1 and TRBJ2-7; a possible D gene is TRBD2 (7 bases). CDR1 MGHRA and CDR2 YSYEKL come from the germline V gene. V shed 2 bases and J shed 0 bases, with 14 bases lying between them. This CDR3 is built from 16 residues. CDR3 region: CASSQRGGSPSYEQYF. CDR3 nucleotides: TGCGCCAGCAGCCAAAGGGGGGGCTCTCCCTCCTACGAGCAGTACTTC.

V gene TRBV24-1 combines with J gene TRBJ1-4, with 11 bases lining up with TRBD1. From germline, CDR1 is KGHDR and CDR2 SFDVKD. The CDR3 extends over 18 amino acids. Losses at the gene ends were 3 bases for V and 7 bases for J; bases not matched to a gene: 12. CDR3 amino acids: CATSDRTGGDRRGEKLFF. The CDR3 DNA reads TGTGCCACCAGTGATCGGACAGGGGGCGATCGACGTGGTGAAAAACTGTTTTTT.

The rearrangement links TRBV7-2 to TRBJ1-1; D is possibly TRBD1 (6 bases). V was clipped by 2 bases and J by 5 bases, with 15 bases between them. The CDR3 is 15 residues long. Germline CDR1 is SGHTA and CDR2 is FQGNSA. CDR3 protein: CASSLTPGGHTEAFF. CDR3 nucleotide sequence: TGTGCCAGCAGCTTAACCCCTGGGGGGCATACTGAAGCTTTCTTT.

V gene TRBV27 combines with J gene TRBJ2-5, with TRBD1 identical over 8 bases. J gave up 4 bases and V 6 bases, and 13 bases lay outside the gene matches. The V gene's germline CDR1 is MNHEY and CDR2 SMNVEV (reference sequence). This CDR3 spans 16 amino acids. The CDR3 is CASRIPPPGGRETQYF. The CDR3 region has the DNA TGTGCCAGCAGGATCCCACCGCCAGGGGGCAGAGAGACCCAGTACTTC.

This rearrangement joins TRBV6-5 to TRBJ1-3; D may be TRBD1 (6 bases). This CDR3 contains 15 residues. Germline CDR1 is MNHEY and CDR2 is SVGAGI. The V gene lost 4 bases and the J gene lost 0 bases, with 10 bases spanning the gap. CDR3 bases: TGTGCCAGCAGTTCTACAGGGAGCTCTGGAAACACCATATATTTT. This gives the protein CASSSTGSSGNTIYF.

The chain recombines TRBV15 with TRBJ1-2; D is possibly TRBD1 (5 bases). Looked up from germline, CDR1 is LNHNV and CDR2 is YYDKDF (reference sequence). V lost 1 base, J lost 8 bases, and 14 bases lay in between. The CDR3 contains 14 residues. This CDR3 reads CATSRGQIGIGYTF. The CDR3 DNA reads TGTGCCACCAGCAGAGGACAGATAGGGATCGGCTACACCTTC.

This chain uses TRBV27 with TRBJ1-2; TRBD1 matches 7 bases. Germline CDR1 MNHEY, CDR2 SMNVEV (reference sequence). The junction had 12 bases not matched to a gene; V was cut back by 5 bases and J by 3 bases. CDR3 size: 16 residues. The CDR3: CASSLTPTGPYYGYTF. The CDR3 DNA follows: TGTGCCAGCAGTCTAACCCCGACAGGGCCCTACTATGGCTACACCTTC.

In this sample, this clone turned up once. The V gene is TRBV12-5, the J gene TRBJ2-2, with 9 bases matching TRBD2. J lost 6 bases, V lost 1 base, and 6 bases had no gene match. From germline, CDR1 is LGHNT and CDR2 FRNRAP. The CDR3 contains 16 residues. The CDR3: CASGLGSGGPSGELFF. The DNA of the CDR3 is TGTGCTAGTGGTTTGGGAAGCGGGGGGCCGTCCGGGGAGCTGTTTTTT.

This chain uses TRBV7-3 with TRBJ2-2, with D tentatively TRBD2 (7 bases). V was shortened by 4 bases and J by 1 base, with 13 bases between the two germline ends. The CDR3 runs 16 residues. The V gene's germline CDR1 is SGHTA and CDR2 FQGTGA. CDR3 in DNA: TGTGCCAGCAGCTACGCCGGGGGGCGGAACACCGGGGAGCTGTTTTTT. Translating it yields CASSYAGGRNTGELFF.

The chain is built from TRBV5-1 and TRBJ2-6, with no clear D. Trimming cost V 0 bases and J 2 bases, with 9 bases left between them. The V gene's germline CDR1 is SGHRS and CDR2 YFSETQ. The CDR3 runs 16 residues. The CDR3: CASSLEGFAGANVLTF. The CDR3 bases are TGCGCCAGCAGCTTGGAGGGATTTGCTGGGGCCAACGTCCTGACTTTC.

The chain employs TRBV28 and TRBJ1-2; no reliable D call. Germline V gene sequence: CDR1 MDHEN, CDR2 SYDVKM. V was shortened by 7 bases and J by 3 bases, with 12 bases between the two germline ends. The CDR3 extends over 13 amino acids. CDR3 residues: CASKSGPDYGYTF. DNA of the CDR3: TGTGCCAGCAAGTCCGGACCAGACTATGGCTACACCTTC.

This chain links TRBV29-1 with TRBJ2-1; D is undetermined. CDR1 SQVTM and CDR2 ANQGSEA come from the germline V gene. The ends were cut back, 2 bases at V and 7 bases at J, with 3 bases in the middle. This CDR3 comprises 10 residues. In nucleotides, the CDR3 is TGCAGCGTTGAACGTAATGAGCAGTTCTTC. This codes for CSVERNEQFF.

The chain recombines TRBV10-3 with TRBJ1-1, with 7 bases that match TRBD1. The J segment lost 5 bases and the V segment lost 3 bases, leaving 12 bases of the junction unmatched. Germline CDR1 reads ENHRY; CDR2 reads SYGVKD. The CDR3 is 16 residues long. CDR3 in amino acids: CAISDGQGGWVTEAFF. CDR3 DNA: TGTGCCATCAGTGACGGCCAGGGGGGCTGGGTGACTGAAGCTTTCTTT.

The V and J genes are TRBV5-6 and TRBJ2-4; TRBD1 agrees at 9 bases. The junction had 6 bases not matched to a gene; V was cut back by 5 bases and J by 9 bases. Germline V CDR1 and CDR2: SGHDT, YYEEEE. The CDR3 is 13 amino acids. The CDR3 loop is CASRPDRGGIQYF. CDR3 DNA: TGTGCCAGCAGACCGGACAGGGGCGGCATTCAGTACTTC.

Written as DNA, the CDR3 is TGCGCCAGCAGGTCTAGCGGGGGCGAATCCAATGAGCAGTTCTTC. Amino acid sequence: CASRSSGGESNEQFF. This chain connects TRBV4-1 to TRBJ2-1, with TRBD2 matching over 10 bases. This CDR3 is 15 amino acids long. V lost 6 bases, J lost 6 bases, and 8 bases stayed unmatched. CDR1 and CDR2 (germline): MGHRA, YSYEKL.

The V and J genes are TRBV5-1 and TRBJ1-3; D is ambiguous. Germline CDR1 reads SGHRS; CDR2 reads YFSETQ. The CDR3 consists of 14 residues. The V gene lost 4 bases and the J gene lost 2 bases, with 10 bases spanning the gap. This CDR3 reads CASSPGQAGNTIYF. The DNA of the CDR3 is TGCGCCAGCAGCCCCGGGCAAGCTGGAAACACCATATATTTT. The variable domain in full, completed from reference TRBV5-1 and TRBJ1-3, reads KAGVTQTPRYLIKTRGQQVTLSCSPISGHRSVSWYQQTPGQGLQFLFEYFSETQRNKGNFPGRFSGRQFSNSRSEMNVSTLELGDSALYLCASSPGQAGNTIYFGEGSWLTVV.

The V gene is TRBV28, the J gene TRBJ1-6; possibly TRBD1 for D (5 bases). The V and J ends lost 3 bases and 4 bases respectively, with 16 bases between them. Germline V gives CDR1 MDHEN, CDR2 SYDVKM. The CDR3 has 17 residues. CDR3 region: CASSFSNWGGYNSPLHF. The CDR3 bases are TGTGCCAGCAGTTTCTCCAACTGGGGGGGTTATAATTCACCCCTCCACTTT.

The V and J genes are TRBV11-2 and TRBJ1-3; D is perhaps TRBD1 (6 bases). The V gene lost 2 bases and the J gene lost 3 bases, with 8 bases spanning the gap. CDR3 size: 14 residues. Germline loops: CDR1 SGHAT, CDR2 FQNNGV. CDR3 bases: TGTGCCAGCAGCTTAACAGGGTTTGGAAACACCATATATTTT. Amino acids: CASSLTGFGNTIYF. Complete variable domain (other parts from reference TRBV11-2 and TRBJ1-3): EAGVAQSPRYKIIEKRQSVAFWCNPISGHATLYWYQQILGQGPKLLIQFQNNGVVDDSQLPKDRFSAERLKGVDSTLKIQPAKLEDSAVYLCASSLTGFGNTIYFGEGSWLTVV.

The chain is built from TRBV18 and TRBJ2-7; D not certain. Trimming pared 6 bases from V and 5 bases from J, leaving 17 bases between. The CDR3 extends over 14 amino acids. In germline, CDR1 is KGHSH, CDR2 LQKENI. Here the CDR3 reads CASSPGSNPHEQYF. CDR3 DNA sequence: TGTGCCAGCTCCCCTGGCTCCAATCCTCACGAGCAGTACTTC.

The V call is TRBV18, the J call TRBJ1-2, with no clear D. CDR3 length: 11 residues. The germline V gene has CDR1 KGHSH and CDR2 LQKENI. Trimming left V 5 bases short and J 2 bases short, with 3 bases between. CDR3 residues: CASSDNYGYTF. CDR3 sequence (DNA): TGTGCCAGCTCAGACAACTATGGCTACACCTTC.

The chain joins TRBV7-9 to TRBJ1-4; tentative D call: TRBD1 (5 bases). From germline, CDR1 is SEHNR and CDR2 FQNEAQ (reference sequence). V lost 5 bases and J 8 bases, leaving 21 bases between the germline ends. This CDR3 contains 16 residues. CDR3 coding DNA: TGTGCCAGCAGCCCGAGTCCAGTCGGACAAGGAGAAAAACTGTTTTTT. This sequence encodes CASSPSPVGQGEKLFF.

This rearrangement joins TRBV5-4 to TRBJ1-1; D not resolved. V was clipped by 0 bases and J by 4 bases, with 10 bases between them. Germline V gives CDR1 SGHNT, CDR2 YYREEE (reference sequence). This CDR3 is 14 amino acids long. DNA of the CDR3: TGTGCCAGCAGCTTGGGGCAAAGCTCCACTGAAGCTTTCTTT. Translated: CASSLGQSSTEAFF.

The J gene is TRBJ2-2, the V gene TRBV11-1; the match to TRBD1 covers 7 bases. Looked up from germline, CDR1 is SGHAT and CDR2 is FQDESV (reference sequence). The CDR3 totals 15 residues. The ends lost 4 bases at V and 0 bases at J; junction bases unmatched: 2. CDR3 in amino acids: CASSWDRANTGELFF. DNA for the CDR3: TGTGCCAGCAGCTGGGACAGAGCGAACACCGGGGAGCTGTTTTTT.